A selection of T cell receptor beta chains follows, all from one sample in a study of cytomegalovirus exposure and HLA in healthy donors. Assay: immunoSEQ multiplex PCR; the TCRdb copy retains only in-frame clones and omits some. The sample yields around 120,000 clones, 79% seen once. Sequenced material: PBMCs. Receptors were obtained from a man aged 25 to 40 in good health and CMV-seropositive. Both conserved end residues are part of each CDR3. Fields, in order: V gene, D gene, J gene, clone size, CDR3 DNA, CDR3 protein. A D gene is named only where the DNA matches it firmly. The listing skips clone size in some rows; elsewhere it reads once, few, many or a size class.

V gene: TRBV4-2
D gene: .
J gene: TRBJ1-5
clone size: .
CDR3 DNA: TGTGCCAGCAGCCAAGATCTTCTCCCGGGGCCCCAGCATTTT
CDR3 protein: CASSQDLLPGPQHF

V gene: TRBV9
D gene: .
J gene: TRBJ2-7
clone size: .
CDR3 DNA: TGTGCCAGCAGCGCCCAGGGTTACGAGCAGTACTTC
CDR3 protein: CASSAQGYEQYF

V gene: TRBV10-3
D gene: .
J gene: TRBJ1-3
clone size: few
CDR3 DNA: TGTGCCATCAGTGAGTGGGGAGCCTCTGGAAACACCATATATTTT
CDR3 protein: CAISEWGASGNTIYF

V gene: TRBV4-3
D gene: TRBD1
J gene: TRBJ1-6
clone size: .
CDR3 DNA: TGCGCCAGCAGCCTTACGACAGGGATGGGTAATTCACCCCTCCACTTT
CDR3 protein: CASSLTTGMGNSPLHF

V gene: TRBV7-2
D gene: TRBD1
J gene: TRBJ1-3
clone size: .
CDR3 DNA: TGTGCCAGCAGCGAACTGAGGGCAGGGGGTGGAAACACCATATATTTT
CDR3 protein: CASSELRAGGGNTIYF

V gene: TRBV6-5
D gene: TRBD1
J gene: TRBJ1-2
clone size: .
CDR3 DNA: TGTGCCAGCAGTCCCGGACAGGGGCTTAACTATGGCTACACCTTC
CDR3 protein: CASSPGQGLNYGYTF

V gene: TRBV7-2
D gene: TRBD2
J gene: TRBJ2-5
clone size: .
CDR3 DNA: TGTGCCAGCAGCTTAGGGCTAGCGGGGGGGGGTCAAGAGACCCAGTACTTC
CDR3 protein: CASSLGLAGGGQETQYF

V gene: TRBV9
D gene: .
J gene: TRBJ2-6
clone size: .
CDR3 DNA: TGTGCCAGCAGCGTAGCTCCACAAGGGGCCAACGGCCTGACTTTC
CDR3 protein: CASSVAPQGANGLTF

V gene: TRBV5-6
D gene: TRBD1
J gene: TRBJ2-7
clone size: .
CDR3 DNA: TGTGCCAGCAGCTATGGGACAGGGATATACGAGCAGTACTTC
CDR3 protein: CASSYGTGIYEQYF

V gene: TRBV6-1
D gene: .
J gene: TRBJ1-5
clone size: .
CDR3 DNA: TGTGCCAGCAGTGAAGATGGCAGGGATTATCAGCCCCAGCATTTT
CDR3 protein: CASSEDGRDYQPQHF

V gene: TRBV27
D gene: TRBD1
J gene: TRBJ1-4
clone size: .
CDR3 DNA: TGTGCCAGCAGTTTGCTCAGGGGGAACGAAAAACTGTTTTTT
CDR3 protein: CASSLLRGNEKLFF

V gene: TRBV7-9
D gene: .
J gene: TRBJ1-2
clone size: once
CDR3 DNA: TGTGCCAGCAGCTTCACCGGGGGAGATGTTTATGGCTACACCTTC
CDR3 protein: CASSFTGGDVYGYTF

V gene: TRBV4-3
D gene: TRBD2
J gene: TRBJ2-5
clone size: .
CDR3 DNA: TGCGCCAGCAGCCAAGATGGACGGGGGGGCACCGAGACCCAGTACTTC
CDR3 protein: CASSQDGRGGTETQYF

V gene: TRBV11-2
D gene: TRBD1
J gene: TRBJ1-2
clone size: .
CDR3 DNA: TGTGCCAGCAGCCTACAACAGGGGTATGGCTACACCTTC
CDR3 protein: CASSLQQGYGYTF

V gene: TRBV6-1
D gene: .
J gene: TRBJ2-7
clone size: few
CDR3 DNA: TGTGCCAGCAGTGGGGGGGTGGGCGGGGTGTGGGAGCAGTACTTC
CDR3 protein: CASSGGVGGVWEQYF

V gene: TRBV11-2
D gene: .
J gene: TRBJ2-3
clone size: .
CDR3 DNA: TGTGCCAGCAGCTTAGATTGGGGGCAGACGCAGTATTTT
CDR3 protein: CASSLDWGQTQYF

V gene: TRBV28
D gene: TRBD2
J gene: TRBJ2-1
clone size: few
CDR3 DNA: TGTGCCAGCAGTTCTAGCGGGAATAACAATGAGCAGTTCTTC
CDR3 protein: CASSSSGNNNEQFF

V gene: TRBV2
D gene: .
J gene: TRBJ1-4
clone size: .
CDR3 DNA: TGTGCCAGCAGTGAAGCGATAAGGGGTCAGTTCTTCTCAAAACTGTTTTTT
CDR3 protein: CASSEAIRGQFFSKLFF

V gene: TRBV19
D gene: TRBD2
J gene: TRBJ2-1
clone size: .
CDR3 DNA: TGTGCCAGTAGTATTACAGGACTAGCGGGGGGAGCCTACTACAATGAGCAGTTCTTC
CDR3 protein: CASSITGLAGGAYYNEQFF

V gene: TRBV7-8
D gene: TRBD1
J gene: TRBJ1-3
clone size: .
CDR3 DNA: TGTGCCAGCAGCTCGTGGACAGGGGTTGGAAACACCATATATTTT
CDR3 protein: CASSSWTGVGNTIYF

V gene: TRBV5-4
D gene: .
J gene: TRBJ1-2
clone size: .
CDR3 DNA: TGTGCCAGCAGCACGGACAGAAACTATGGCTACACCTTC
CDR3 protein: CASSTDRNYGYTF

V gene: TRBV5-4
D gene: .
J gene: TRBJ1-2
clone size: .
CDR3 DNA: TGTGCCAGCAGCCGGGCCTTCGGGGACACTGGCTATGGCTACACCTTC
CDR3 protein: CASSRAFGDTGYGYTF

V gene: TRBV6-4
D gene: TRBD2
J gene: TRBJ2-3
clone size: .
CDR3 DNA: TGTGCCAGCAGTGTGGGAGGGGGCACAGATACGCAGTATTTT
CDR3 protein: CASSVGGGTDTQYF

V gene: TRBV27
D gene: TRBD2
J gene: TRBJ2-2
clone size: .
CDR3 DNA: TGTGCCAGCAGTGTTCGCCTAGCGGGGGCGAACACCGGGGAGCTGTTTTTT
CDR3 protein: CASSVRLAGANTGELFF

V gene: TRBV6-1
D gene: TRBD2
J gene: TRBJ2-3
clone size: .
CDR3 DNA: TGTGCCAGCAGTGACGGGGGGGTCAGACGTACAGATACGCAGTATTTT
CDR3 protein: CASSDGGVRRTDTQYF

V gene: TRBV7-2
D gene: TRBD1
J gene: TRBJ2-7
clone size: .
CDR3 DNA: TGTGCCAGCAGCCCCCGACAGGGTTGGACCTACGAGCAGTACTTC
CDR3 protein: CASSPRQGWTYEQYF

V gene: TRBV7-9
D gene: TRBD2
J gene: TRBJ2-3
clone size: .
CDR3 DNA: TGTGCCAGCAGCTTAGCCTTGGGGGGGACTAGCACAGATACGCAGTATTTT
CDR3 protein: CASSLALGGTSTDTQYF

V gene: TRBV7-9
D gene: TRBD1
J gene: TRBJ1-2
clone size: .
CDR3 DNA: TGTGCCAGCAGCCATCGGGACAGGGTTTTCGATGGCTACACCTTC
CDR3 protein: CASSHRDRVFDGYTF

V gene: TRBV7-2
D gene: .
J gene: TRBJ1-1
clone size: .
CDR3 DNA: TGTGCCAGCAGCCCGAGGCCGAACACTGAAGCTTTCTTT
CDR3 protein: CASSPRPNTEAFF

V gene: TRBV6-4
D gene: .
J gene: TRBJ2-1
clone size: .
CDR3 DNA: TGTGCCAGCGGGGAGGGGGGTGAGCAGTTCTTC
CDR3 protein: CASGEGGEQFF

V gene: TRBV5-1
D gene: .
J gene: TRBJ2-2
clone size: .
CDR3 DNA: TGCGCCAGCAGCTTGGGGCCCGACACCGGGGAGCTGTTTTTT
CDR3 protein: CASSLGPDTGELFF

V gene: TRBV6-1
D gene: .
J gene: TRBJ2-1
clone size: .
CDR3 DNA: TGTGCCAGCAGGGAGGAACAGTTATACAATGAGCAGTTCTTC
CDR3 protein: CASREEQLYNEQFF

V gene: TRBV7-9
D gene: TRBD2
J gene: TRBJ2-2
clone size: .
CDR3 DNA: TGTGCCAGCAGCTTAGGGCTAGCGGGGGGACTCACCGGGGAGCTGTTTTTT
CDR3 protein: CASSLGLAGGLTGELFF

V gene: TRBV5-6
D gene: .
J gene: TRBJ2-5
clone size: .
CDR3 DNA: TGTGCCAGCAGCTCCCTTCCAAGGACACTCCAAGAGACCCAGTACTTC
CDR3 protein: CASSSLPRTLQETQYF

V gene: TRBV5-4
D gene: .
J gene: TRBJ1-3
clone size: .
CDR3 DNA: TGTGCCAGCAGCAACAGGGACTCTGGAAACACCATATATTTT
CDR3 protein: CASSNRDSGNTIYF

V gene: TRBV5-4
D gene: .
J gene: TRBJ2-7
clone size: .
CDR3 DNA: TGTGCCAGCAGCTTGGACAGGGCTTCGCAGTACTTC
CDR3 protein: CASSLDRASQYF

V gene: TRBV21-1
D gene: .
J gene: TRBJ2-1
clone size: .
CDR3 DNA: TGTGCCAGCAGCAAAGAAGGCGGGGGGCGTGATGAGCAGTTCTTC
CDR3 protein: CASSKEGGGRDEQFF

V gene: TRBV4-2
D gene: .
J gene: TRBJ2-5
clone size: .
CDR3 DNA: TGTGCCAGCAGCCAGGCTATAATTACTAGCCCAAGGGTGGAGACCCAGTACTTC
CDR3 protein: CASSQAIITSPRVETQYF

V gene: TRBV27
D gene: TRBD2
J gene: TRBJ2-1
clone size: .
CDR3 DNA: TGTGCCAGCAGTTCTCCCGCCTCGGGACTAGCGGGGGATGAGCAGTTCTTC
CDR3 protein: CASSSPASGLAGDEQFF

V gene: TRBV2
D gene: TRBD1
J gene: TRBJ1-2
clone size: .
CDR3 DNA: TGTGCCAGCAGTTCCCGGAGCGGGGGGACAGGACTTAACTATGGCTACACCTTC
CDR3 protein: CASSSRSGGTGLNYGYTF

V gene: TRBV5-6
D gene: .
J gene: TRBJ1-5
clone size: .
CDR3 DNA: TGTGCCAGCAGCTTGGTCAGTAAAAACAATCAGCCCCAGCATTTT
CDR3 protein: CASSLVSKNNQPQHF

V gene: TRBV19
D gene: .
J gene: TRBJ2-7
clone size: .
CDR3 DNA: TGTGCCAGCTGCCGGGATTTTACCTACGAGCAGTACTTC
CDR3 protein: CASCRDFTYEQYF

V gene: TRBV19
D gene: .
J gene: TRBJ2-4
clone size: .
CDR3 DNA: TGTGCCAGTAGTACCGGACAGACGCTAGCCAAAAACAGTCAGTACTTC
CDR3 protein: CASSTGQTLAKNSQYF

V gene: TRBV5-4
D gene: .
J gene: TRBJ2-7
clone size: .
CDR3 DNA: TGTGCCAGCAGCAGGGACTCCCTCGAGCAGTACTTC
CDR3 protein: CASSRDSLEQYF